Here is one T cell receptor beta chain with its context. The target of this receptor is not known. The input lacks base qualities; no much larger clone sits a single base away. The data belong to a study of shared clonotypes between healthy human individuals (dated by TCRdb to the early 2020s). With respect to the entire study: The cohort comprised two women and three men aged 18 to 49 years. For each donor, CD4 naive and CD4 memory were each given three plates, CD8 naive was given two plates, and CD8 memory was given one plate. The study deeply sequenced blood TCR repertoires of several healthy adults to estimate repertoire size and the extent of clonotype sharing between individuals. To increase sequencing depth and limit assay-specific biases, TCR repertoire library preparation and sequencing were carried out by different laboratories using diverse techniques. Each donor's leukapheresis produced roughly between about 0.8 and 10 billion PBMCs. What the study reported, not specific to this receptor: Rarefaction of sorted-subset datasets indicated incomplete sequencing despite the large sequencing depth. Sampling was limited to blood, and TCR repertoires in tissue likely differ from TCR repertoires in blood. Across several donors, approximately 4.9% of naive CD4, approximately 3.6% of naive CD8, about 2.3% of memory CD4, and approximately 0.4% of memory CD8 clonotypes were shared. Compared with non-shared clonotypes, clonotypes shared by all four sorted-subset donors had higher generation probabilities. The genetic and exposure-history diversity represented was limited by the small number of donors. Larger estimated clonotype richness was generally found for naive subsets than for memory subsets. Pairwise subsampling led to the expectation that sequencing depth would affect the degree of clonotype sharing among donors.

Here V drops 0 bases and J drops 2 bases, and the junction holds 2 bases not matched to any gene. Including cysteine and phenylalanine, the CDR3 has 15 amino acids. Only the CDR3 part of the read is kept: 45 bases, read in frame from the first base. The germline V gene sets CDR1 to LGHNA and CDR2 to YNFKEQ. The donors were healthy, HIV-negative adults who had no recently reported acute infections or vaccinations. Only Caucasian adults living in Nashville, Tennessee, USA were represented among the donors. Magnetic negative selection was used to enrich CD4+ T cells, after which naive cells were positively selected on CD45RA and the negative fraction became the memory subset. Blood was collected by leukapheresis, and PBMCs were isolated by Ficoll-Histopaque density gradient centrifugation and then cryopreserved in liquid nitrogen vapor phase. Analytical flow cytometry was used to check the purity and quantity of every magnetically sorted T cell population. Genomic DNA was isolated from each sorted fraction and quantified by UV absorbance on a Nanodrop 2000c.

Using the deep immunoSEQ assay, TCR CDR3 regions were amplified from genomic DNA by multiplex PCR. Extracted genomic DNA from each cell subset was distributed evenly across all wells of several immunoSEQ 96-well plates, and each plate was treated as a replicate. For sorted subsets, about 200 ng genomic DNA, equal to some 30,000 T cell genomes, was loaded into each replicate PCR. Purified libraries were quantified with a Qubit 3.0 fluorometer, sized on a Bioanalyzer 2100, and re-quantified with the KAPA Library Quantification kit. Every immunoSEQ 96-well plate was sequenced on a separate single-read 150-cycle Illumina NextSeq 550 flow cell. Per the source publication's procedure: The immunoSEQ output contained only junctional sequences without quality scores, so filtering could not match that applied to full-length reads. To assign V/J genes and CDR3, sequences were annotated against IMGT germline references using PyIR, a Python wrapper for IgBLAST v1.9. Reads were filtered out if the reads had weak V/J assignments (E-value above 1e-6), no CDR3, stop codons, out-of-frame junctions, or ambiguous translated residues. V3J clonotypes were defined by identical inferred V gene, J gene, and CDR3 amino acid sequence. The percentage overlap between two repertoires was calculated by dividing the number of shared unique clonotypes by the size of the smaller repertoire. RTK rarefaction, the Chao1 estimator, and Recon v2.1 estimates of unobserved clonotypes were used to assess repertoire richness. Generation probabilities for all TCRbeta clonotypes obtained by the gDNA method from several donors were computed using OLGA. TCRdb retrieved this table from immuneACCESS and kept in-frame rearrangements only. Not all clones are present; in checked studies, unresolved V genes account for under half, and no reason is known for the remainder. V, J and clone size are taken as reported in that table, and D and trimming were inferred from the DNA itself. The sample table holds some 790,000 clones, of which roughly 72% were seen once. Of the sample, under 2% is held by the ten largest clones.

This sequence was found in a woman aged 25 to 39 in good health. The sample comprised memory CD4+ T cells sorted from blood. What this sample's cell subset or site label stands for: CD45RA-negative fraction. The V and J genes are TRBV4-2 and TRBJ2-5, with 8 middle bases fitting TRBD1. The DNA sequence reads TGTGCCAGCAGCCAAGATGGGACAGGACAAGAGACCCAGTACTTC. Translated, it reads CASSQDGTGQETQYF.